The present TCR beta chain was sequenced within a study of T-cell reconstitution after alpha-beta-depleted transplantation in children. V shed 0 bases, J shed 3 bases, and the junction held 5 bases outside the gene matches. CDR1 and CDR2 (germline): SGDLS, YYNGEE. This CDR3 is 15 amino acids long. A library of TCRbeta sequences, prepared with unique molecular identifiers, was generated. TCRdb passed the PCR reads through MiXCR, listing each CDR3 protein once. This sample has around 370,000 distinct CDR3 sequences; 10% occur once, and the top ten carry roughly 2.5%. The chain employs TRBV9 and TRBJ1-2; 7 bases align to TRBD1. The sample was PBMCs from the stem cell graft donor, taken from the stem cell graft. This sequence originates from a human donor who donated a stem cell graft to a child with acute lymphoblastic leukemia. The CDR3 DNA follows: TGTGCCAGCAGCGTAGGTATAGGGGGCGACTATGGCTACACCTTC. It codes for CASSVGIGGDYGYTF.